What follows are 24 T cell receptor beta chains derived from one specimen sequenced in a study of Ad26.COV2.S vaccination and SARS-CoV-2 variants. Clones were read by immunoSEQ multiplex PCR, and TCRdb kept only the in-frame ones, dropping some. This table holds some 330,000 clones, approximately 87% found once. Treatment reported: 15 to 20 received Ad26.COV2.S at low or high dose, single or two shots; 5 received placebo; per-sample allocation not given. Sample collection was performed on day 63 after the first vaccine or placebo injection. This sample comprised peripheral blood, obtained in a trial of Ad26.COV2.S vaccine versus placebo. All receptors come from a person aged 18-60 years who received the Ad26.COV2.S COVID-19 vaccine or a placebo.

The chain links TRBV27 to TRBJ1-1; a possible D gene is TRBD1 (5 bases). Trimming removed 8 bases from V and 8 bases from J, with 21 bases in between. The CDR3 extends over 14 amino acids. Germline V gene sequence: CDR1 MNHEY, CDR2 SMNVEV (reference sequence). Here the CDR3 DNA reads TGTGCCAGCTGGAAGGGACTTTCGGCTAGCGAAGCTTTCTTT. Translation: CASWKGLSASEAFF.

This clone was seen only once. V gene TRBV9 combines with J gene TRBJ2-2, with a tentative D call TRBD1 (6 bases). V lost 0 bases and J 7 bases, leaving 10 bases between the germline ends. CDR1 SGDLS and CDR2 YYNGEE come from the germline V gene. The CDR3 loop spans 14 amino acids. CDR3 coding DNA: TGTGCCAGCAGCGTAGGGGGGCTCGGCGGGGAGCTGTTTTTT. Translated, it gives CASSVGGLGGELFF.

A remark on this clone: Additional DNA sequences in this sample encode the identical CDR3. The J gene is TRBJ1-5, the V gene TRBV7-3; tentative D call: TRBD1 (6 bases). Trimming left V 0 bases short and J 4 bases short, with 7 bases between. This CDR3 is 14 amino acids long. Germline lookup yields CDR1 SGHTA and CDR2 FQGTGA. DNA of the CDR3: TGTGCCAGCAGCTTAACAGGGGGTAATCAGCCCCAGCATTTT. This sequence encodes CASSLTGGNQPQHF.

This sequence joins TRBV30 and TRBJ2-1; the match to TRBD2 covers 10 bases. With 5 bases clipped from V and 7 bases from J, the junction kept 8 bases outside the gene matches. In germline, CDR1 is GTSNPN, CDR2 SVGIG (reference sequence). There are 14 residues in the CDR3. This CDR3 reads CAWSLAGDSNEQFF. The DNA of the CDR3 is TGTGCCTGGTCTCTAGCGGGAGATAGTAATGAGCAGTTCTTC.

The chain couples TRBV11-2 to TRBJ1-5; no firm D call. The V gene's germline CDR1 is SGHAT and CDR2 FQNNGV. This CDR3 has 15 amino acids. Trimming removed 1 base at V and 0 bases at J, with 7 bases between. The CDR3 DNA reads as TGTGCCAGCAGCTTAGGGTTATTTAGCAATCAGCCCCAGCATTTT. Residues: CASSLGLFSNQPQHF.

V usage is TRBV5-4 and J usage is TRBJ2-2; 11 bases align to TRBD2. This CDR3 has 16 residues. CDR1 SGHNT and CDR2 YYREEE come from the germline V gene (reference sequence). Losses at the gene ends were 0 bases for V and 5 bases for J; bases not matched to a gene: 3. The CDR3 loop is CASSLASGRITGELFF. CDR3 DNA sequence: TGTGCCAGCAGCTTGGCTAGCGGGAGGATAACCGGGGAGCTGTTTTTT.

The V gene is TRBV4-2, the J gene TRBJ2-4; D gene ambiguous. The CDR3 is 17 residues long. Germline assignment: CDR1 LGHNA and CDR2 YNFKEQ. The ends were cut back, 0 bases at V and 0 bases at J, with 12 bases in the middle. The CDR3 sequence: CASSQDTQNLAKNIQYF. DNA of the CDR3: TGTGCCAGCAGCCAAGACACTCAAAACCTAGCCAAAAACATTCAGTACTTC.

The genes are TRBV3-1 (or the pseudogene TRBV3-2) and TRBJ2-7; the match to TRBD2 covers 7 bases. The CDR3 runs to 16 residues. V was pared by 1 base and J by 3 bases, with 9 bases of the junction left unmatched. Germline V lookup: CDR1 LGHDT, CDR2 YNNKEL (reference sequence). CDR3 nucleotide sequence: TGTGCCAGCAGCCAAGTAATGGCGGGAGTGAACTACGAGCAGTACGTC. Protein: CASSQVMAGVNYEQYV.

The rearrangement links TRBV28 to TRBJ1-5, with D possibly TRBD1 on 6 matching bases. CDR1 MDHEN and CDR2 SYDVKM come from the germline V gene. The CDR3 consists of 17 residues. The V end lost 4 bases, the J end lost 0 bases, and 16 bases lay between the germline ends. The CDR3 loop is CASSSSTGRYSNQPQHF. The CDR3 DNA reads TGTGCCAGCAGTTCCTCGACAGGACGCTATAGCAATCAGCCCCAGCATTTT.

The chain links TRBV4-2 to TRBJ2-3, with D unclear. Trimming left V 1 base short and J 5 bases short, with 4 bases between. The CDR3 sequence is 12 residues long. Germline loops: CDR1 LGHNA, CDR2 YNFKEQ. The CDR3 reads CASSQARDTQYF. CDR3 bases: TGTGCCAGCAGCCAAGCGCGAGATACGCAGTATTTT.

This clone was seen just once. V usage is TRBV5-4 and J usage is TRBJ2-2; the match to TRBD2 covers 10 bases. The V gene's germline CDR1 is SGHNT and CDR2 YYREEE (reference sequence). V shed 1 base, J shed 4 bases, and the junction held 10 bases outside the gene matches. This CDR3 region has 18 residues. In DNA, the CDR3 is TGTGCCAGCAGCTTGACTCTAGCGGGAGAGTCTGGCACCGGGGAGCTGTTTTTT. It is translated as CASSLTLAGESGTGELFF.

This clone has a handful of counts. The chain joins TRBV6-2 or TRBV6-3 to TRBJ2-1, with D uncertain. Trimming removed 3 bases from V and 6 bases from J, with 9 bases in between. The germline V gene has CDR1 MNHEY and CDR2 SVGEGT. This CDR3 has 13 residues. CDR3 loop: CASSYFGGNEQFF. The DNA of the CDR3 is TGTGCCAGCAGTTATTTCGGTGGCAATGAGCAGTTCTTC.

The chain joins TRBV7-8 to TRBJ1-1; D is ambiguous. There are 14 residues in the CDR3. The V gene's germline CDR1 is SGHVS and CDR2 FQNEAQ. Trimming left V 3 bases short and J 0 bases short, with 8 bases between. The CDR3 nucleotides read TGTGCCAGCAGCTTTGCCTCCATGAACACTGAAGCTTTCTTT. It yields the protein CASSFASMNTEAFF.

This clone was found once. The CDR3 DNA reads TGCAGTGCTAGTAGGTTAGAAGAGACCCAGTACTTC. Translating gives CSASRLEETQYF. The V call is TRBV20-1, the J call TRBJ2-5; D is uncertain. V was clipped by 3 bases and J by 3 bases, with 8 bases between them. This CDR3 is built from 12 residues. Germline V gene lookup returns CDR1 DFQATT and CDR2 SNEGSKA (reference sequence).

The rearrangement joins TRBV3-1 (or the pseudogene TRBV3-2) to TRBJ1-6, with TRBD1 matching 8 bases. The length of the CDR3 is 15 residues. Germline CDR1 LGHDT, CDR2 YNNKEL (reference sequence). V shed 5 bases, J shed 7 bases, and the junction held 7 bases outside the gene matches. Here the CDR3 reads CASSGQGGTNSPLHF. The CDR3 DNA reads as TGTGCCAGCAGCGGACAGGGAGGGACGAATTCACCCCTCCACTTT.

V and J are TRBV7-8 and TRBJ1-2; weak D call: TRBD1 (5 bases). Germline V gene lookup returns CDR1 SGHVS and CDR2 FQNEAQ. V was cut by 1 base and J by 4 bases, with 13 bases left in between. This CDR3 region has 15 residues. In DNA form, the CDR3 reads TGTGCCAGCAGCTTAGGCCGGGGGGGGTCCTATGGCTACACCTTC. Its protein product is CASSLGRGGSYGYTF.

This clone has just a few counts. The chain has TRBV30 and TRBJ2-1; 7 bases are a match to TRBD2. This CDR3 contains 15 residues. CDR1 GTSNPN and CDR2 SVGIG come from the germline V gene (reference sequence). Trimming took 0 bases from V and 4 from J; bases not matched to a gene: 6. The CDR3 sequence is CAWSVWTSDYNEQFF. The CDR3 nucleotides are TGTGCCTGGAGTGTTTGGACTAGTGATTACAATGAGCAGTTCTTC.

The V call is TRBV18, the J call TRBJ2-3, with D uncertain. V lost 8 bases, J lost 4 bases, and 10 bases lay in between. Germline-derived CDR1 and CDR2 are KGHSH and LQKENI. The CDR3 consists of 12 residues. CDR3 protein: CASATFSDTQYF. The CDR3 nucleotides are TGTGCCAGCGCTACTTTCTCAGATACGCAGTATTTT.

This clone was recorded only once. The chain combines TRBV19 with TRBJ1-1; tentatively, D is TRBD1 (6 bases). Trimming stripped 5 bases from V and 5 bases from J, with 18 bases between. Looked up from germline, CDR1 is LNHDA and CDR2 is SQIVND (reference sequence). CDR3 size: 15 residues. The CDR3: CASSPWDKGGTEAFF. CDR3 nucleotides: TGTGCCAGTAGTCCTTGGGACAAAGGAGGAACTGAAGCTTTCTTT.

The chain couples TRBV11-3 to TRBJ2-5; 10 bases map to TRBD2. Germline V lookup: CDR1 SGHNT, CDR2 YENEEA. The CDR3 extends over 19 amino acids. The V segment lost 1 base and the J segment 4 bases; nucleotides outside the gene matches: 15. This CDR3 reads CASSLVFARASGSRETQYF. CDR3 DNA sequence: TGTGCCAGCAGCTTAGTGTTCGCACGGGCTAGCGGGAGTCGAGAGACCCAGTACTTC. Together with reference TRBV11-3 and TRBJ2-5, the CDR3 gives the full variable domain: EAGVVQSPRYKIIEKKQPVAFWCNPISGHNTLYWYLQNLGQGPELLIRYENEEAVDDSQLPKDRFSAERLKGVDSTLKIQPAELGDSAVYLCASSLVFARASGSRETQYFGPGTRLLVL.

This sequence joins TRBV6-6 and TRBJ1-2; D is ambiguous. Between the trimmed V and J ends, which lost 8 bases and 4 bases, there was a span of 14 bases. Germline values: CDR1 MNHNY, CDR2 SVGAGI (reference sequence). CDR3 size: 13 residues. CDR3 sequence: CASDPGLTYGYTF. The CDR3 region has the DNA TGTGCCAGCGATCCGGGCCTCACCTATGGCTACACCTTC.

This chain joins TRBV5-1 and TRBJ2-1, with TRBD1 matching 9 bases. This CDR3 has 22 residues. V shed 0 bases, J shed 0 bases, and the junction held 19 bases outside the gene matches. In germline, CDR1 is SGHRS, CDR2 YFSETQ. The CDR3 region has the DNA TGCGCCAGCAGCTTGGACCCCTCGGGACAGGGAGTTATAGGGAGCTCCTACAATGAGCAGTTCTTC. As protein: CASSLDPSGQGVIGSSYNEQFF.

This clone was picked up many times. In the same sample, other DNA sequences code for this CDR3. The chain employs TRBV4-3 and TRBJ1-5, with D hard to call. The germline V gene encodes CDR1 LGHNA and CDR2 YSLEER. V gave up 0 bases and J gave up 2 bases, with 5 bases separating them. The CDR3 covers 14 residues. The CDR3 protein is CASSQDRGNQPQHF. In DNA form, the CDR3 reads TGCGCCAGCAGCCAAGATAGAGGCAATCAGCCCCAGCATTTT.

This clone occurred a few times. CDR3 DNA sequence: TGTGCCAGCAGACAGAACACTGAAGCTTTCTTT. Its protein is CASRQNTEAFF. The chain carries TRBV21-1 and TRBJ1-1; TRBD1, the table's D call, was not compared with the DNA. TRBV21-1 is a pseudogene segment. There are 11 residues in the CDR3.